This T cell receptor beta chain was obtained from a study of cytomegalovirus exposure and HLA in healthy donors. Whole-study results and caveats: In a later analysis, most CMV-associated TCR beta chains appeared HLA-restricted. Later analysis identified several of the most significant clusters that appeared linked to common viral pathogens. There were under 200 TCR beta chains listed as cytomegalovirus-associated.

J gave up 5 bases and V 3 bases, and 11 bases lay outside the gene matches. Germline V gene data show CDR1 as WNHNN and CDR2 as SYGVQD (reference sequence). This CDR3 region has 16 residues. With respect to this clone: Its antigen is unknown.

Vbeta (60) and Jbeta (13) primers were used in the PCR. The data were produced by immunoSEQ multiplex PCR, yet TCRdb's version contains in-frame clones alone and is incomplete. The table records roughly 140,000 clones, about 73% of them present only once. The sample was PBMCs. The source of this sequence is a man aged 35 to 55 in good health and CMV-seropositive. The V call is TRBV10-1, the J call TRBJ2-7, with 9 bases lining up with TRBD1. The CDR3, as DNA: TGCGCCAGCAGTGACCCTCGAGGACAGGGGACGCACGAGCAGTACTTC. This codes for CASSDPRGQGTHEQYF.